A single sample gave rise to the 24 T cell receptor beta chains below, sequenced in a study of blood T cell repertoires in COVID-19. Profiled with immunoSEQ multiplex PCR; TCRdb holds only in-frame clones, not every one. Of just over 350,000 clones in the sample, 86% are singletons; the top ten hold less than 9%. Sequenced input: peripheral blood. Receptors were obtained from a woman aged 60-70 years with COVID-19, enrolled during active disease.

The chain employs TRBV4-3 and TRBJ2-3, with unresolved D. The CDR3 has 14 residues. The ends were cut back, 4 bases at V and 4 bases at J, with 12 bases in the middle. Germline values: CDR1 LGHNA, CDR2 YSLEER. CDR3 sequence reads: CASSRKRVADTQYF. In nucleotides, the CDR3 is TGCGCCAGCAGCCGCAAACGAGTGGCAGATACGCAGTATTTT.

J is TRBJ1-3 and V is TRBV6-5; D perhaps matches TRBD1 (6 bases). The germline CDR1 and CDR2 sequences are MNHEY and SVGAGI. CDR3 size: 15 residues. V was cut by 0 bases and J by 4 bases, with 10 bases left in between. In DNA form, the CDR3 reads TGTGCCAGCAGTTACTCTGCAGGGGTGGGAAACACCATATATTTT. Translation: CASSYSAGVGNTIYF.

This sequence joins TRBV6-5 and TRBJ1-6; tentatively, D is TRBD1 (6 bases). Germline CDR1 and CDR2: MNHEY and SVGAGI. Trimming took 6 bases from V and 8 from J, leaving 14 bases between them. CDR3 size: 14 residues. The DNA for the CDR3 is TGTGCCAGCAGGAAGGGACATAGTGATTCACCCCTCCACTTT. Its translation: CASRKGHSDSPLHF.

V and J are TRBV7-4 and TRBJ1-2; a possible D gene is TRBD1 (5 bases). Germline CDR1 SGHVT, CDR2 SQSDAQ. The CDR3 length is 17 residues. Trimming cost V 5 bases and J 4 bases, with 23 bases left between them. The CDR3 sequence is CASSVRGGRGVCYGYTF. CDR3 bases: TGTGCCAGCAGCGTCCGCGGTGGGCGGGGCGTATGCTATGGCTACACCTTC.

V and J are TRBV7-3 and TRBJ2-7; 7 bases are shared with TRBD1. The CDR3 covers 14 residues. The germline CDR1 and CDR2 sequences are SGHTA and FQGTGA. The trim removed 5 bases at V and 3 bases at J, leaving 7 bases unmatched. Written as DNA, the CDR3 is TGTGCCAGCAGCCCGACAGGGACCCACTACGAGCAGTACTTC. Its translation is CASSPTGTHYEQYF. The full variable domain, rest sourced from reference TRBV7-3 and TRBJ2-7, is GAGVSQTPSNKVTEKGKYVELRCDPISGHTALYWYRQSLGQGPEFLIYFQGTGAADDSGLPNDRFFAVRPEGSVSTLKIQRTERGDSAVYLCASSPTGTHYEQYFGPGTRLTVT.

J is TRBJ2-7 and V is TRBV19; 11 bases are a match to TRBD1. This CDR3 has 16 residues. CDR1 is LNHDA and CDR2 is SQIVND in the germline V gene (reference sequence). Losses at the gene ends were 4 bases for V and 3 bases for J; bases not matched to a gene: 8. The CDR3 DNA is TGTGCCAGTAGTAGCCCGGGACAGGGGGATTTCTACGAGCAGTACTTC. Amino acids: CASSSPGQGDFYEQYF.

The rearrangement uses TRBV7-8 and TRBJ1-2, with TRBD1 as a possible D gene (6 bases). This CDR3 is 14 amino acids long. Germline V gene sequence: CDR1 SGHVS, CDR2 FQNEAQ. V dropped 5 bases and J dropped 4 bases, with 14 bases sitting between them. The CDR3 sequence is CASSLGGQSYGYTF. In nucleotides, the CDR3 is TGTGCCAGCAGCCTAGGCGGACAGAGCTATGGCTACACCTTC.

The V gene is TRBV19, the J gene TRBJ1-1; 8 bases fit TRBD1. The ends lost 5 bases at V and 1 base at J; junction bases unmatched: 3. Per the germline V gene, CDR1 is LNHDA and CDR2 is SQIVND (reference sequence). The CDR3 runs to 14 residues. DNA for the CDR3: TGTGCCAGTAGTTTCGGACAGGGGAACACTGAAGCTTTCTTT. Translating it yields CASSFGQGNTEAFF. Together with reference TRBV19 and TRBJ1-1, the CDR3 gives the full variable domain: DGGITQSPKYLFRKEGQNVTLSCEQNLNHDAMYWYRQDPGQGLRLIYYSQIVNDFQKGDIAEGYSVSREKKESFPLTVTSAQKNPTAFYLCASSFGQGNTEAFFGQGTRLTVV.

The chain joins TRBV7-3 to TRBJ2-5; 8 nucleotides agree with TRBD1. This CDR3 comprises 16 residues. V was pared by 2 bases and J by 1 base, with 6 bases of the junction left unmatched. The germline V gene encodes CDR1 SGHTA and CDR2 FQGTGA. The CDR3 DNA reads TGTGCCAGCAGCTTATTCGGGACAGGTTTCCAAGAGACCCAGTACTTC. As protein: CASSLFGTGFQETQYF.

J is TRBJ2-1 and V is TRBV18, with 8 bases lining up with TRBD1. With 4 bases clipped from V and 6 bases from J, the junction kept 2 bases outside the gene matches. Per the germline V gene, CDR1 is KGHSH and CDR2 is LQKENI. The CDR3 has 13 amino acids. The DNA for the CDR3 is TGTGCCAGCTCACGACAGGGGCCCAATGAGCAGTTCTTC. Its protein is CASSRQGPNEQFF.

V gene TRBV9 combines with J gene TRBJ2-1, with TRBD2 identical over 9 bases. The CDR3 loop spans 14 amino acids. V shed 3 bases, J shed 7 bases, and the junction held 5 bases outside the gene matches. Germline-derived CDR1 and CDR2 are SGDLS and YYNGEE. The CDR3 nucleotides are TGTGCCAGCAGCGGTCAGCGGGGGGCGAATGAGCAGTTCTTC. This encodes CASSGQRGANEQFF.

The V call is TRBV19, the J call TRBJ2-1; 7 bases align to TRBD1. Germline V gene lookup returns CDR1 LNHDA and CDR2 SQIVND (reference sequence). This CDR3 spans 17 amino acids. Trimming took 5 bases from V and 0 from J; bases not matched to a gene: 10. The CDR3 DNA follows: TGTGCCAGTAGTGCTCTCACAGGGGTGAGCTCCTACAATGAGCAGTTCTTC. This translates into CASSALTGVSSYNEQFF.

This clone showed up just a few times. The chain is built from TRBV5-8 and TRBJ1-5; TRBD1 is a possible D gene (6 bases). Germline-derived CDR1 and CDR2 are SGHTS and YDEGEE. This CDR3 comprises 14 residues. V lost 3 bases to trimming and J lost 6 bases, with 13 bases between them. CDR3 DNA: TGTGCCAGCAGCTGGCCGGGGGGCGGTCAGCCCCAGCATTTT. Amino acids: CASSWPGGGQPQHF. The entire variable domain, with the rest obtained from reference TRBV5-8 and TRBJ1-5, is as follows: EAGVTQSPTHLIKTRGQQATLRCSPISGHTSVYWYQQALGLGLQFLLWYDEGEERNRGNFPPRFSGRQFPNYSSELNVNALELEDSALYLCASSWPGGGQPQHFGDGTRLSIL.

The chain has TRBV9 and TRBJ1-6, with D perhaps matching TRBD1 (6 bases). V dropped 2 bases and J dropped 10 bases, with 16 bases sitting between them. The CDR3 has 15 residues. Germline V CDR1 and CDR2: SGDLS, YYNGEE. The CDR3 protein is CASSVRQVEESPLHF. DNA for the CDR3: TGTGCCAGCAGCGTGCGACAGGTTGAAGAGTCACCCCTCCACTTT. The variable domain in full, with the rest retrieved from reference TRBV9 and TRBJ1-6, is DSGVTQTPKHLITATGQRVTLRCSPRSGDLSVYWYQQSLDQGLQFLIQYYNGEERAKGNILERFSAQQFPDLHSELNLSSLELGDSALYFCASSVRQVEESPLHFGNGTRLTVT.

The chain employs TRBV19 and TRBJ2-5, with 8 bases aligning to TRBD2. V lost 3 bases and J lost 5; bases outside the gene matches: 11. CDR1 is LNHDA and CDR2 is SQIVND in the germline V gene (reference sequence). This CDR3 is 16 amino acids long. This CDR3 reads CASSISLTSVWETQYF. The CDR3 DNA reads as TGTGCCAGTAGTATCTCCTTGACTAGCGTTTGGGAGACCCAGTACTTC.

The CDR3 nucleotides are TGTGCCTGGAGTGCCGGGGGGGGTTCCGAGACCCAGTACTTC. Translated: CAWSAGGGSETQYF. V gene TRBV30 combines with J gene TRBJ2-5, with 8 bases fitting TRBD2. The length of the CDR3 is 14 residues. Germline-derived CDR1 and CDR2 are GTSNPN and SVGIG (reference sequence). Trimming at V came to 1 base and at J to 5 bases, leaving 6 bases not matched to a gene.

The gene calls are TRBV27 and TRBJ1-2; TRBD1 matches at 9 bases. The junction had 9 bases not matched to a gene; V was cut back by 5 bases and J by 8 bases. Germline CDR1 and CDR2: MNHEY and SMNVEV (reference sequence). The CDR3 has 14 amino acids. The CDR3 reads CASSPTGGSGGYTF. The CDR3 nucleotides are TGTGCCAGCAGTCCGACAGGGGGATCGGGAGGCTACACCTTC.

The gene calls are TRBV4-1 and TRBJ1-1; a possible D gene is TRBD1 (5 bases). The CDR3 covers 13 residues. Looked up from germline, CDR1 is MGHRA and CDR2 is YSYEKL. The V end was cut by 4 bases, the J end by 4 bases, with 10 bases between. The CDR3 DNA sequence: TGCGCCAGCAGCCGCCAGGGTGGCACTGAAGCTTTCTTT. This translates into CASSRQGGTEAFF.

This chain joins TRBV7-3 and TRBJ2-2, with TRBD2 identical over 10 bases. Germline CDR1 SGHTA, CDR2 FQGTGA. The V segment lost 0 bases and the J segment 3 bases; nucleotides outside the gene matches: 7. CDR3 size: 18 residues. The CDR3 protein is CASSLTASGGLYTGELFF. The CDR3 nucleotides read TGTGCCAGCAGCTTAACAGCTAGCGGGGGCCTATACACCGGGGAGCTGTTTTTT.

The J gene is TRBJ2-5, the V gene TRBV29-1, with D perhaps matching TRBD2 (6 bases). The length of the CDR3 is 13 residues. Germline-derived CDR1 and CDR2 are SQVTM and ANQGSEA. V shed 7 bases and J shed 4 bases, with 16 bases lying between them. CDR3 amino acids: CSAEEGRRETQYF. CDR3 coding DNA: TGCAGCGCCGAGGAGGGCCGGAGAGAGACCCAGTACTTC.

The sample holds one count of this clone. The chain couples TRBV27 to TRBJ1-3; D unclear. This CDR3 is 13 amino acids long. Germline V gives CDR1 MNHEY, CDR2 SMNVEV (reference sequence). Deletions cut 7 bases from V and 4 bases from J, with 11 bases between. CDR3 amino acids: CASTSRLGNTIYF. CDR3 DNA sequence: TGTGCCAGCACCTCTAGGCTCGGAAACACCATATATTTT.

This clone was counted a single time. The rearrangement links TRBV10-3 to TRBJ2-3; 9 bases match TRBD2. The V gene's germline CDR1 is ENHRY and CDR2 SYGVKD. There are 14 residues in the CDR3. V lost 6 bases to trimming and J lost 4 bases; unmatched junction nucleotides: 5. In DNA form, the CDR3 reads TGTGCCATCAGAAATAGCGGGGGAGCAGATACGCAGTATTTT. The encoded protein is CAIRNSGGADTQYF.

The rearrangement uses TRBV9 and TRBJ2-5, with a tentative D call TRBD2 (6 bases). The CDR3 has 14 residues. From germline, CDR1 is SGDLS and CDR2 YYNGEE. The V end was cut by 2 bases, the J end by 0 bases, with 8 bases between. The CDR3 DNA reads as TGTGCCAGCAGCGTCAGCGGGTACCAAGAGACCCAGTACTTC. It is translated as CASSVSGYQETQYF.

The rearrangement joins TRBV14 to TRBJ1-1; D is unresolved. CDR1 and CDR2 from the germline V gene are SGHDN and FVKESK. The CDR3 has 15 amino acids. Trimming removed 4 bases at V and 1 base at J, with 13 bases between. The CDR3 nucleotides read TGTGCCAGCAGCCCACCGTATGGGAGGAACACTGAAGCTTTCTTT. Translating gives CASSPPYGRNTEAFF.